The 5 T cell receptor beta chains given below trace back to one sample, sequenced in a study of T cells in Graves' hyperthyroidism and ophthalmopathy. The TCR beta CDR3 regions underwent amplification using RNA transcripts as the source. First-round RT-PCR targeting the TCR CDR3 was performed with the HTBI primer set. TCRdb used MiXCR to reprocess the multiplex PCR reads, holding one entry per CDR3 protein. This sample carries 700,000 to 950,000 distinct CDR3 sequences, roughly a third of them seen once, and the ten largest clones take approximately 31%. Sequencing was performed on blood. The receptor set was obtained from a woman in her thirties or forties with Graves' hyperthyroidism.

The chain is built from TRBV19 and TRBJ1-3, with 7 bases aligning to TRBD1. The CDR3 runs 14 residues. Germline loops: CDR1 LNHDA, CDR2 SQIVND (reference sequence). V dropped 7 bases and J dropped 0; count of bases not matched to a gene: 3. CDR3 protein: CASNRQGSGNTIYF. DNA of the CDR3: TGTGCCAGTAATAGACAGGGCTCTGGAAACACCATATATTTT.

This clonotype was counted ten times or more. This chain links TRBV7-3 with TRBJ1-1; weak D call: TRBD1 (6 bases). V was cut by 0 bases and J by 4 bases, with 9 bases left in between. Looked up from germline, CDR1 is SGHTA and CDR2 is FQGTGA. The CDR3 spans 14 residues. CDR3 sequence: CASSLTQGLTEAFF. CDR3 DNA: TGTGCCAGCAGCTTAACCCAGGGGCTCACTGAAGCTTTCTTT.

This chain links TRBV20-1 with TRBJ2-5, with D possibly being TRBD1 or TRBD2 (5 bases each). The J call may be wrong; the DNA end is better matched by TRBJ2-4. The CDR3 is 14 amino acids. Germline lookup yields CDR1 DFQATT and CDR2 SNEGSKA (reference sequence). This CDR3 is CSAWDLGEKNIQYF. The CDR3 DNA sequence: TGCAGTGCTTGGGACCTGGGGGAGAAAAACATTCAGTACTTC.

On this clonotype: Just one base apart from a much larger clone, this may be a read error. CDR3 loop: CASSPTGLGEKLLF. CDR3 sequence (DNA): TGTGCCAGCAGTCCTACAGGGCTGGGTGAAAAACTGCTTTTT. The rearrangement links TRBV6-5 to TRBJ1-4; D is possibly TRBD1 (6 bases). This CDR3 is built from 14 residues. Germline V lookup: CDR1 MNHEY, CDR2 SVGAGI.

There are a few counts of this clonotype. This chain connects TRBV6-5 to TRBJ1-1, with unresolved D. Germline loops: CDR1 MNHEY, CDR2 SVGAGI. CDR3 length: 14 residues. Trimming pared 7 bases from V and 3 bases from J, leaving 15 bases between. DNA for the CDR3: TGTGCCAGCAAGGAAGGTGGGAAATACACTGAAGCTTTCTTT. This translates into CASKEGGKYTEAFF.